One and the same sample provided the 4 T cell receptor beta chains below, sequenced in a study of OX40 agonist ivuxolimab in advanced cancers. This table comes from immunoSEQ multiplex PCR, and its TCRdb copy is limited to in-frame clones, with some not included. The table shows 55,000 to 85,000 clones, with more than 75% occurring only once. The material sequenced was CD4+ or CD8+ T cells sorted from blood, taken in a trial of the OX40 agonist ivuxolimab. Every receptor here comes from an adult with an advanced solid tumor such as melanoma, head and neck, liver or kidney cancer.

In DNA, the CDR3 is TGCGCCAGCAGCCTGGAATGGACAGAAAACTACGAGCAGTACTTC. It specifies CASSLEWTENYEQYF. This chain connects TRBV5-1 to TRBJ2-7; tentatively, D is TRBD1 (6 bases). The CDR3 has 15 amino acids. Germline V gives CDR1 SGHRS, CDR2 YFSETQ. Between the trimmed V and J ends, which lost 4 bases and 3 bases, there was a span of 17 bases.

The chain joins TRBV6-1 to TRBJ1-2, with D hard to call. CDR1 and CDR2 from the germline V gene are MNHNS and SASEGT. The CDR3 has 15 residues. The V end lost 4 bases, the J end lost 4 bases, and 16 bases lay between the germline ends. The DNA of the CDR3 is TGTGCCAGCAGTGTTGCGGCAGTCACAACCTATGGCTACACCTTC. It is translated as CASSVAAVTTYGYTF.

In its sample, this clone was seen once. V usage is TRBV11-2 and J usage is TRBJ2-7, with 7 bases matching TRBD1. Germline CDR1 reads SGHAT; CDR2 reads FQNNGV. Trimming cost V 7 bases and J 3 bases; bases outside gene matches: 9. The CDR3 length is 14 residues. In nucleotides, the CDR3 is TGTGCCAGCACCCGGGACAGAGGGCTCTACGAGCAGTACTTC. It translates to CASTRDRGLYEQYF.

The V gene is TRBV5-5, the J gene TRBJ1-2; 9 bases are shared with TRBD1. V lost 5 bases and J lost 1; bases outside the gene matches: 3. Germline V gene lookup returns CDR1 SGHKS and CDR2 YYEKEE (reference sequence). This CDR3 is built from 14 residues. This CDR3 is CASRDRGGNYGYTF. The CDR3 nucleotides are TGTGCCAGCAGGGACAGGGGAGGTAACTATGGCTACACCTTC.